These 9 T cell receptor beta chains were sequenced from one sample in a study of T cell responses to AZD1222 COVID-19 vaccine. TCRdb keeps only in-frame clones here, not all; method: immunoSEQ multiplex PCR. The repertoire holds roughly 150,000 clones, with about nine tenths as singletons. The material was peripheral blood, obtained on day 0 of AZD1222 vaccination. Receptor source: an adult in good health.

The chain combines TRBV30 with TRBJ1-1, with 7 bases that match TRBD1. With 3 bases clipped from V and 5 bases from J, the junction kept 3 bases outside the gene matches. Germline V gives CDR1 GTSNPN, CDR2 SVGIG (reference sequence). The CDR3 totals 12 residues. This CDR3 reads CAWSDRVTEAFF. The CDR3 DNA is TGTGCCTGGAGCGACAGGGTGACTGAAGCTTTCTTT.

This rearrangement joins TRBV28 to TRBJ1-1, with 10 positions matching TRBD1. V gave up 5 bases and J gave up 10 bases; unmatched junction bases: 10. CDR3 size: 14 residues. Germline assignment: CDR1 MDHEN and CDR2 SYDVKM. CDR3 bases: TGTGCCAGCAGTCTGACAGGGGGCGCAACTATAGCTTTCTTT. It encodes CASSLTGGATIAFF.

This sequence joins TRBV6-5 and TRBJ2-7; TRBD2 matches 8 bases. The germline V gene encodes CDR1 MNHEY and CDR2 SVGAGI. The CDR3 covers 13 residues. With V trimmed by 6 bases and J by 4 bases, 5 bases remained unmatched. The CDR3 sequence is CASSPAGEYEQYF. CDR3 coding DNA: TGTGCCAGCAGCCCAGCGGGAGAGTACGAGCAGTACTTC.

The gene calls are TRBV19 and TRBJ2-1; 7 bases are a match to TRBD2. V was clipped by 3 bases and J by 7 bases; unmatched bases: 9. CDR1 and CDR2 from the germline V gene are LNHDA and SQIVND (reference sequence). CDR3 length: 15 amino acids. CDR3 residues: CASSIYAREGNEQFF. As DNA, the CDR3 is TGTGCCAGTAGTATCTACGCTAGGGAGGGGAATGAGCAGTTCTTC.

The V gene is TRBV2, the J gene TRBJ2-3; no definite D call. V lost 4 bases and J 2 bases, leaving 7 bases between the germline ends. The CDR3 is made up of 13 amino acids. Germline V gene data show CDR1 as SNHLY and CDR2 as FYNNEI. The CDR3 DNA reads as TGTGCCAGCAGTGTTACCCTCACAGATACGCAGTATTTT. Its protein product is CASSVTLTDTQYF.

This clone has a single count. The genes are TRBV11-2 and TRBJ1-2; 7 positions agree with TRBD1. There are 13 residues in the CDR3. V lost 5 bases and J lost 4; bases outside the gene matches: 4. The V gene's germline CDR1 is SGHAT and CDR2 FQNNGV. CDR3 loop: CASSPGQSYGYTF. CDR3 DNA: TGTGCCAGCAGCCCGGGACAGAGCTATGGCTACACCTTC.

The chain uses TRBV5-1 and TRBJ2-1, with D perhaps TRBD1 (8 bases). V lost 4 bases and J lost 9, with 14 bases in between. CDR3 size: 13 residues. The germline V gene encodes CDR1 SGHRS and CDR2 YFSETQ. The DNA of the CDR3 is TGCGCCAGCAGCAAGGACAGGGAGGGTGAGCAGTTCTTC. Protein: CASSKDREGEQFF.

This chain joins TRBV28 and TRBJ1-1; tentatively, D is TRBD1 (6 bases). This CDR3 comprises 19 residues. The germline CDR1 and CDR2 sequences are MDHEN and SYDVKM. With 3 bases removed from V and 0 bases from J, the gap between germline ends came to 23 bases. CDR3 sequence: CASSFNREGELYMNTEAFF. CDR3 nucleotides: TGTGCCAGCAGTTTTAATCGGGAGGGGGAACTTTATATGAACACTGAAGCTTTCTTT.

The rearrangement uses TRBV6-5 and TRBJ1-3, with TRBD1 matching 7 bases. The CDR3 totals 13 residues. The V and J ends lost 11 bases and 2 bases, in that order; junction bases with no gene match: 6. Germline CDR1 and CDR2: MNHEY and SVGAGI. The DNA for the CDR3 is TGTGCCTATAGGGACAGTCCTGGAAACACCATATATTTT. This encodes CAYRDSPGNTIYF.